This T cell receptor (beta chain) is drawn from a study of T cell repertoires in cytomegalovirus infection. Study information: Recently described HLA-C-restricted plus well-studied HLA-B-restricted CMV epitopes were used. CMV infection and matching HLA type were both indicated by public TCR beta signatures.

Study-level results: The study identified carriers of CMV plus the relevant HLA from cumulative public TCR beta family frequency. In two of eight donors, the top clonotype was HLA-C-restricted CMV-specific.

Worth noting for this clonotype: No antigen is known for it.

TCRdb ran MiXCR on the reads and lists one entry per CDR3 protein. This repertoire shows approximately 910,000 distinct CDR3 sequences, about a third found once; its top ten account for 13%. This receptor was taken from a human donor in good health (CMV status not recorded). Some clones in this sample may be carry-over from other donors' samples. The specimen comprised cultured CD8+ T cells from PBMCs, sampled from culture after CMV antigen stimulation.

The CDR3 loop is CASSPQGSGGGGELFF. CDR3 DNA sequence: TGTGCCAGCAGCCCGCAGGGTAGCGGGGGGGGCGGGGAGCTGTTTTTT. The chain recombines TRBV12-3 or TRBV12-4 with TRBJ2-2, with TRBD2 matching over 11 bases. The trim removed 6 bases at V and 7 bases at J, leaving 10 bases unmatched. The CDR3 length is 16 residues.